Listed below are T cell receptor beta chains from one sample, sequenced in a study of tumor-infiltrating lymphocytes in primary liver carcinoma. From the multiplex PCR reads, TCRdb called clonotypes with MiXCR, one entry per CDR3 protein. The data hold about 210,000 distinct CDR3 sequences, with almost 65% observed a single time. The specimen sequenced was peripheral blood. The receptor source for this set is a woman in her fifties or sixties with primary liver carcinoma and hepatitis B virus infection. CDR3s leave out the opening cysteine and the closing phenylalanine or tryptophan.

V gene,CDR3 protein
TRBV6-1,ASSSGAWSGYT
TRBV5-4,ASSRAQGGTETQY
TRBV20-1,SARGDRDYVQY
TRBV20-1,SAAPPGTNRNEQY
TRBV4-2,ASSQDSGTDTQY
TRBV29-1,SVGVGETQY
TRBV2,ASSVGGRIGELF
TRBV6-5,ASSYSLAGSTDTQY
TRBV6-1,ASSVSDQETQY
TRBV7-9,ASSLREDAQY
TRBV5-1,ASSLGSGGPGEQF
TRBV29-1,SVRRKEVDTQY
TRBV11-3,ASNPGGARGTNVLT
TRBV24-1,ASPRPGGCQPQH
TRBV11-2,ASSWPLAGVGKDTQY
TRBV11-2,ANSLEVAAISPLH
TRBV19,ASSPSTGTYNEQF
TRBV28,ASTPSGLAGTGELF
TRBV7-9,VSSARWYDEQY
TRBV19,ASSFDRVYGYT
TRBV11-2,ASSDGSGVRSANERF
TRBV7-8,ASSLVRDTESNQPQH
TRBV11-2,ASSSRLVVDEQH
TRBV5-5,ASSTSSGGTGSSSYDYT
TRBV29-1,SVAGPLAGVAYELY
TRBV11-3,VCSLDLGGSRETQY
TRBV28,ASSLEGFIDTQY
TRBV20-1,SARDLAVRHY
TRBV7-8,ASRGGSDAYNEQF
TRBV11-2,ASIPTGLAGERWQY
TRBV11-2,ASSRRKGYKQY